A selection of T cell receptor beta chains follows, all from one sample in a study of long-term antiretroviral therapy in people with HIV. Clones were sequenced by immunoSEQ multiplex PCR, and TCRdb holds only the in-frame ones, with some missing. The sample contains 26,000 or so clones, roughly 87% of which appear only once. The starting material was unsorted PBMCs, obtained 2 years after starting antiretroviral therapy. These receptors all come from a man in his fifties with HIV. Each CDR3 is given with its conserved first and last residue. Fields, in order: CDR3 protein, CDR3 DNA, clone size, J gene, V gene, D gene. D genes are given only for firm matches. Where a row states a size, it is once, few, many or the class of an expanded clone; other rows omit it.

CDR3aa: CASSHLRTSGETDTQYF
CDR3nt: TGCGCCAGCAGCCACCTTAGGACTAGCGGGGAAACAGATACGCAGTATTTT
abundance: -
j_gene: TRBJ2-3
v_gene: TRBV4-3
d_gene: TRBD2

CDR3aa: CASSPESDRNYSGNTIYF
CDR3nt: TGTGCCAGCTCACCAGAGTCCGACAGGAACTACTCTGGAAACACCATATATTTT
abundance: once
j_gene: TRBJ1-3
v_gene: TRBV18
d_gene: -

CDR3aa: CASSPRQGTGNTIYF
CDR3nt: TGTGCCAGCTCACCTCGACAGGGTACTGGAAACACCATATATTTT
abundance: -
j_gene: TRBJ1-3
v_gene: TRBV18
d_gene: TRBD1

CDR3aa: CASSLLPGGAHNEQFF
CDR3nt: TGTGCCAGCAGTTTATTACCAGGGGGCGCGCACAATGAGCAGTTCTTC
abundance: -
j_gene: TRBJ2-1
v_gene: TRBV27
d_gene: TRBD1

CDR3aa: CASSESRDYGYTF
CDR3nt: TGTGCCAGCAGTGAAAGCAGAGACTATGGCTACACCTTC
abundance: -
j_gene: TRBJ1-2
v_gene: TRBV6-1
d_gene: -

CDR3aa: CASSFQGYNEQFF
CDR3nt: TGTGCCAGCAGCTTCCAGGGATACAATGAGCAGTTCTTC
abundance: -
j_gene: TRBJ2-1
v_gene: TRBV5-6
d_gene: -

CDR3aa: CASSEEEGASYEQYF
CDR3nt: TGTGCCAGCAGTGAAGAGGAGGGTGCCTCCTACGAGCAGTACTTC
abundance: -
j_gene: TRBJ2-7
v_gene: TRBV6-1
d_gene: -

CDR3aa: CASSRGGGYGYTF
CDR3nt: TGTGCCAGCAGCCGAGGCGGAGGTTATGGCTACACCTTC
abundance: -
j_gene: TRBJ1-2
v_gene: TRBV5-4
d_gene: -

CDR3aa: CATSRDRRGLLLGNQPQHF
CDR3nt: TGTGCCACCAGCAGAGATCGCAGGGGCCTTCTTCTGGGCAATCAGCCCCAGCATTTT
abundance: -
j_gene: TRBJ1-5
v_gene: TRBV15
d_gene: -

CDR3aa: CASSLDIQGSSDTQYF
CDR3nt: TGTGCCAGCAGCTTAGATATACAGGGGAGTTCAGATACGCAGTATTTT
abundance: once
j_gene: TRBJ2-3
v_gene: TRBV11-3
d_gene: TRBD1

CDR3aa: CASSLGIAIGELFF
CDR3nt: TGCGCCAGCAGCTTGGGAATAGCTATCGGGGAGCTGTTTTTT
abundance: -
j_gene: TRBJ2-2
v_gene: TRBV5-1
d_gene: -

CDR3aa: CASTSPRRLGQVYNEQFF
CDR3nt: TGCGCCAGCACTTCCCCTCGGCGGTTGGGACAGGTATACAATGAGCAGTTCTTC
abundance: -
j_gene: TRBJ2-1
v_gene: TRBV10-1
d_gene: TRBD1

CDR3aa: CASSQGPNASPYF
CDR3nt: TGTGCCAGCAGCCAAGGACCAAACGCATCCCCGTACTTC
abundance: -
j_gene: TRBJ2-7
v_gene: TRBV14
d_gene: -

CDR3aa: CASSAWGVVGNQPQHF
CDR3nt: TGTGCCAGCAGTGCCTGGGGGGTTGTGGGTAATCAGCCCCAGCATTTT
abundance: -
j_gene: TRBJ1-5
v_gene: TRBV27
d_gene: -

CDR3aa: CATSSSPGEAFF
CDR3nt: TGTGCCACTTCATCATCTCCCGGTGAAGCTTTCTTT
abundance: -
j_gene: TRBJ1-1
v_gene: TRBV10-3
d_gene: -

CDR3aa: CASSSFLAGAFF
CDR3nt: TGTGCCAGCAGCTCGTTCCTCGCGGGAGCTTTCTTT
abundance: -
j_gene: TRBJ1-1
v_gene: TRBV11-2
d_gene: -

CDR3aa: CASSVDGRADEQYF
CDR3nt: TGTGCCAGCAGCGTAGACGGGCGGGCCGACGAGCAGTACTTC
abundance: -
j_gene: TRBJ2-7
v_gene: TRBV9
d_gene: -

CDR3aa: CASSFSGRRETQYF
CDR3nt: TGTGCCAGCAGCTTCTCCGGACGAAGGGAGACCCAGTACTTC
abundance: -
j_gene: TRBJ2-5
v_gene: TRBV11-3
d_gene: -

CDR3aa: CASSQQGGGNQPQHF
CDR3nt: TGTGCCAGCAGCCAACAGGGCGGAGGCAATCAGCCCCAGCATTTT
abundance: -
j_gene: TRBJ1-5
v_gene: TRBV6-4
d_gene: -

CDR3aa: CASSGSSGRANEQFF
CDR3nt: TGTGCCAGCAGCGGGAGTAGCGGGAGGGCCAATGAGCAGTTCTTC
abundance: -
j_gene: TRBJ2-1
v_gene: TRBV7-9
d_gene: TRBD2

CDR3aa: CASSRGGHGYTF
CDR3nt: TGCGCCAGCAGCAGGGGCGGTCATGGCTACACCTTC
abundance: few
j_gene: TRBJ1-2
v_gene: TRBV5-1
d_gene: -

CDR3aa: CASSLMGGADDQPQHF
CDR3nt: TGTGCCAGCAGTTTAATGGGGGGGGCAGACGATCAGCCCCAGCATTTT
abundance: -
j_gene: TRBJ1-5
v_gene: TRBV27
d_gene: -

CDR3aa: CASSSHSGEKAYEQYF
CDR3nt: TGTGCCAGCAGTTCTCACAGCGGAGAAAAGGCCTACGAGCAGTACTTC
abundance: few
j_gene: TRBJ2-7
v_gene: TRBV27
d_gene: -

CDR3aa: CASSLGQEVLGNQPQHF
CDR3nt: TGTGCCAGCAGTTTAGGGCAGGAGGTGTTGGGCAATCAGCCCCAGCATTTT
abundance: -
j_gene: TRBJ1-5
v_gene: TRBV28
d_gene: -

CDR3aa: CATRGSSYNSPLHF
CDR3nt: TGTGCCACCCGCGGGAGCTCCTATAATTCACCCCTCCACTTT
abundance: -
j_gene: TRBJ1-6
v_gene: TRBV6-5
d_gene: -

CDR3aa: CASGQGYYTDTQYF
CDR3nt: TGTGCCAGTGGCCAGGGATACTACACAGATACGCAGTATTTT
abundance: -
j_gene: TRBJ2-3
v_gene: TRBV28
d_gene: -

CDR3aa: CASSSLAGENYGYTF
CDR3nt: TGTGCCAGCAGTTCTCTGGCGGGGGAGAACTATGGCTACACCTTC
abundance: once
j_gene: TRBJ1-2
v_gene: TRBV25-1
d_gene: -

CDR3aa: CASSPGLAGGNNEQFF
CDR3nt: TGTGCCAGCAGCCCCGGACTAGCGGGGGGGAACAATGAGCAGTTCTTC
abundance: -
j_gene: TRBJ2-1
v_gene: TRBV7-2
d_gene: TRBD2

CDR3aa: CASSKGGLVGYEQYF
CDR3nt: TGTGCCAGCAGTAAAGGGGGACTAGTGGGCTACGAGCAGTACTTC
abundance: few
j_gene: TRBJ2-7
v_gene: TRBV7-2
d_gene: TRBD2

CDR3aa: CASSLAGGWDTEAFF
CDR3nt: TGTGCCAGCAGCTTGGCCGGCGGGTGGGACACTGAAGCTTTCTTT
abundance: -
j_gene: TRBJ1-1
v_gene: TRBV5-8
d_gene: -

CDR3aa: CASSSLGGSPLHF
CDR3nt: TGTGCCAGCAGCTCCTTAGGGGGTTCACCCCTCCACTTT
abundance: few
j_gene: TRBJ1-6
v_gene: TRBV7-9
d_gene: -

CDR3aa: CASSSLLAGENEQFF
CDR3nt: TGCGCCAGCAGCTCCTTACTAGCGGGTGAAAATGAGCAGTTCTTC
abundance: -
j_gene: TRBJ2-1
v_gene: TRBV5-1
d_gene: TRBD2

CDR3aa: CASSLVPKSSGNTIYF
CDR3nt: TGTGCCAGCAGCTTAGTTCCCAAGTCCTCTGGAAACACCATATATTTT
abundance: -
j_gene: TRBJ1-3
v_gene: TRBV7-6
d_gene: -

CDR3aa: CAWSYRPYGTELEAFF
CDR3nt: TGTGCCTGGAGTTATCGCCCGTACGGGACCGAGTTAGAAGCTTTCTTT
abundance: once
j_gene: TRBJ1-1
v_gene: TRBV30
d_gene: -

CDR3aa: CASSQFGRTSSGANVLTF
CDR3nt: TGCGCCAGCAGCCAATTCGGAAGGACAAGCTCTGGGGCCAACGTCCTGACTTTC
abundance: few
j_gene: TRBJ2-6
v_gene: TRBV4-3
d_gene: -

CDR3aa: CASSLVEGQGGYTF
CDR3nt: TGTGCCAGCAGCTTAGTAGAGGGGCAGGGTGGCTACACCTTC
abundance: once
j_gene: TRBJ1-2
v_gene: TRBV11-2
d_gene: -

CDR3aa: CASSLQAGGPYEQYF
CDR3nt: TGTGCCAGCAGCTTACAAGCGGGAGGGCCCTACGAGCAGTACTTC
abundance: once
j_gene: TRBJ2-7
v_gene: TRBV7-2
d_gene: TRBD2

CDR3aa: CSAATGTAKNIQYF
CDR3nt: TGCAGCGCTGCGACAGGGACGGCCAAAAACATTCAGTACTTC
abundance: -
j_gene: TRBJ2-4
v_gene: TRBV29-1
d_gene: TRBD1

CDR3aa: CASSFDSNSNYGYTF
CDR3nt: TGTGCCAGCAGCTTTGACAGCAACTCTAACTATGGCTACACCTTC
abundance: -
j_gene: TRBJ1-2
v_gene: TRBV5-5
d_gene: -

CDR3aa: CASVPSVTGNTEAFF
CDR3nt: TGTGCCAGCGTTCCCTCGGTGACCGGGAACACTGAAGCTTTCTTT
abundance: -
j_gene: TRBJ1-1
v_gene: TRBV2
d_gene: -